The entry below gives a single T cell receptor beta chain sequence along with its context. The germline CDR1 and CDR2 sequences are SGHTA and FQGTGA. V shed 5 bases and J 6 bases; nucleotides not matched to a gene: 10. The CDR3 is made up of 17 amino acids. TCRdb's table, derived via immunoSEQ multiplex PCR, lists solely in-frame clones and lacks some. The sample shows tens of thousands of clones, around four fifths of them seen only once. This sample was taken from a study of OX40 agonist ivuxolimab in advanced cancers. The sequences come from CD4+ or CD8+ T cells sorted from blood, collected in a trial of the OX40 agonist ivuxolimab. V gene TRBV7-3 combines with J gene TRBJ2-2; 12 bases agree with TRBD2. The receptor was isolated from an adult with an advanced solid tumor such as melanoma, head and neck, liver or kidney cancer. The CDR3 DNA follows: TGTGCCAGCAGCGAAAGGGCACTAGCGGGAGGCCCCGGGGAGCTGTTTTTT. Protein sequence: CASSERALAGGPGELFF. Drawing the rest from reference TRBV7-3 and TRBJ2-2, the complete variable domain is GAGVSQTPSNKVTEKGKYVELRCDPISGHTALYWYRQSLGQGPEFLIYFQGTGAADDSGLPNDRFFAVRPEGSVSTLKIQRTERGDSAVYLCASSERALAGGPGELFFGEGSRLTVL.